This TCR beta chain was sequenced in a study of shared clonotypes between healthy human individuals. V lost 0 bases and J 4 bases, leaving 10 bases between the germline ends. The CDR3 spans 15 residues. Germline V lookup: CDR1 GTSNPN, CDR2 SVGIG (reference sequence). Generated by immunoSEQ multiplex PCR, the TCRdb table keeps only in-frame clones and is missing some. The sample holds more than 2 million clones, 90% to 95% seen once. Sequencing was carried out using naive CD4+ T cells sorted from blood. Subset noted: CD45RA+ positively selected. This sequence originates from a man between 18 and 29 years old in good health. The chain recombines TRBV30 with TRBJ2-6; possibly TRBD1 for D (6 bases). CDR3 DNA sequence: TGTGCCTGGAGTGTGGGGGCTGCGGGGGCCAACGTCCTGACTTTC. This sequence encodes CAWSVGAAGANVLTF.